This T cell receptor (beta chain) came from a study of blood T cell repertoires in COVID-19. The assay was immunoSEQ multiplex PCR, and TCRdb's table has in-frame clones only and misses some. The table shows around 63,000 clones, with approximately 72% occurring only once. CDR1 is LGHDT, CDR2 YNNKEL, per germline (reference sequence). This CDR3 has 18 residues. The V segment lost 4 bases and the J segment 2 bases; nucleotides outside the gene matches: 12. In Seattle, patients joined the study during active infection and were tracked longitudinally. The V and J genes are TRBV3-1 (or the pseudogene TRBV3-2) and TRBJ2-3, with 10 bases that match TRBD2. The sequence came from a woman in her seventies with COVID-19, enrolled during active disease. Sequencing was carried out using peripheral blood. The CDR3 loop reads CASSPERLAGAYTDTQYF. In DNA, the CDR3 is TGTGCCAGCAGCCCTGAAAGGCTAGCGGGGGCCTACACAGATACGCAGTATTTT.